This is a list of T cell receptor beta chains from one sample in a study of T cells after yellow fever vaccination. TCRdb analysed the 5' RACE reads with MiXCR anew, one entry per CDR3 protein. The table shows nearly 550,000 distinct CDR3 sequences, with over 15% occurring only once. The material was PBMCs, obtained 15 days after the yellow fever booster vaccination. Receptors were obtained from a man aged 30-40 years who received the YFV17D yellow fever vaccine. Both conserved end residues are part of each CDR3. The D gene is left open where the match is weak. Some rows mark clone size as missing; the rest say once, few, many or name a class of expanded clone.

d_gene: .; v_gene: TRBV29-1; abundance: .; j_gene: TRBJ2-7; CDR3aa: CSVSSLTALKSEQYF; CDR3nt: TGCAGCGTTTCTTCATTGACCGCGCTAAAGAGCGAGCAGTACTTC
d_gene: TRBD2; v_gene: TRBV5-5; abundance: few; j_gene: TRBJ2-2; CDR3aa: CASSLVAGVLTGELFF; CDR3nt: TGTGCCAGCAGCTTGGTAGCGGGAGTACTGACCGGGGAGCTGTTTTTT
d_gene: TRBD2; v_gene: TRBV12-3/TRBV12-4; abundance: many; j_gene: TRBJ2-5; CDR3aa: CASSFQAGVRETQYF; CDR3nt: TGTGCCAGCAGTTTCCAAGCGGGAGTACGGGAGACCCAGTACTTC
d_gene: .; v_gene: TRBV7-2; abundance: many; j_gene: TRBJ2-7; CDR3aa: CASSLGQKYYEQYF; CDR3nt: TGTGCCAGCAGCTTAGGGCAGAAATACTACGAGCAGTACTTC
d_gene: .; v_gene: TRBV7-2; abundance: .; j_gene: TRBJ2-1; CDR3aa: CASSLVYGAEQFF; CDR3nt: TGTGCCAGCAGCTTGGTGTATGGGGCTGAGCAGTTCTTC
d_gene: .; v_gene: TRBV24-1; abundance: .; j_gene: TRBJ2-5; CDR3aa: CATSDPSGSQETQYF; CDR3nt: TGTGCCACCAGTGACCCCTCAGGTAGCCAAGAGACCCAGTACTTC
d_gene: .; v_gene: TRBV20-1; abundance: .; j_gene: TRBJ2-2; CDR3aa: CSASFRGTGELFF; CDR3nt: TGCAGTGCTAGTTTTCGGGGCACCGGGGAGCTGTTTTTT
d_gene: TRBD1; v_gene: TRBV24-1; abundance: few; j_gene: TRBJ2-5; CDR3aa: CATSDGWGQGKETQYF; CDR3nt: TGTGCCACCAGTGATGGCTGGGGACAGGGGAAAGAGACCCAGTACTTC
d_gene: .; v_gene: TRBV11-2; abundance: few; j_gene: TRBJ2-3; CDR3aa: CASSPLWKRTDTQYF; CDR3nt: TGTGCCAGCAGCCCTCTTTGGAAGCGCACAGATACGCAGTATTTT
d_gene: .; v_gene: TRBV29-1; abundance: few; j_gene: TRBJ2-5; CDR3aa: CSVEDGAQETQYF; CDR3nt: TGCAGCGTTGAAGATGGGGCCCAAGAGACCCAGTACTTC
d_gene: .; v_gene: TRBV19; abundance: few; j_gene: TRBJ1-5; CDR3aa: CASSILVGASQPQHF; CDR3nt: TGTGCCAGTAGTATTTTGGTAGGGGCGAGTCAGCCCCAGCATTTT
d_gene: .; v_gene: TRBV25-1; abundance: few; j_gene: TRBJ2-3; CDR3aa: CASSGGVGSGATQYF; CDR3nt: TGTGCCAGCAGTGGGGGTGTGGGTTCGGGTGCGACGCAGTATTTT
d_gene: TRBD1; v_gene: TRBV7-9; abundance: few; j_gene: TRBJ1-1; CDR3aa: CASSQGQGRNTEAFF; CDR3nt: TGTGCCAGCAGCCAAGGACAGGGGAGGAACACTGAAGCTTTCTTT
d_gene: TRBD1; v_gene: TRBV7-2; abundance: .; j_gene: TRBJ2-3; CDR3aa: CASSSWTGSTDTQYF; CDR3nt: TGTGCCAGCAGCTCCTGGACAGGAAGCACAGATACGCAGTATTTT
d_gene: .; v_gene: TRBV11-2; abundance: .; j_gene: TRBJ1-3; CDR3aa: CASSQGPSYNTIYF; CDR3nt: TGTGCCAGCAGCCAAGGGCCCTCCTACAACACCATATATTTT
d_gene: TRBD2; v_gene: TRBV6-4; abundance: .; j_gene: TRBJ2-1; CDR3aa: CASSGRERGNEQFF; CDR3nt: TGTGCCAGCAGTGGTCGGGAGCGGGGCAATGAGCAGTTCTTC
d_gene: TRBD2; v_gene: TRBV5-4; abundance: .; j_gene: TRBJ2-1; CDR3aa: CASSLDGRSYNEQFF; CDR3nt: TGTGCCAGCAGCTTGGACGGGAGGTCCTACAATGAGCAGTTCTTC
d_gene: TRBD1; v_gene: TRBV25-1; abundance: few; j_gene: TRBJ2-1; CDR3aa: CASTRQGADNEQFF; CDR3nt: TGTGCCAGCACTAGACAGGGGGCGGACAATGAGCAGTTCTTC
d_gene: .; v_gene: TRBV6-2/TRBV6-3; abundance: .; j_gene: TRBJ2-2; CDR3aa: CASSWDFLNTGELFF; CDR3nt: TGTGCCAGCAGTTGGGACTTTCTGAACACCGGGGAGCTGTTTTTT
d_gene: .; v_gene: TRBV7-8; abundance: few; j_gene: TRBJ2-3; CDR3aa: CASSPTLVSQYF; CDR3nt: TGTGCCAGCAGTCCCACACTAGTTTCGCAGTATTTT
d_gene: .; v_gene: TRBV24-1; abundance: few; j_gene: TRBJ2-5; CDR3aa: CATSDPNLETQYF; CDR3nt: TGTGCCACCAGTGATCCCAACTTAGAGACCCAGTACTTC
d_gene: .; v_gene: TRBV6-2/TRBV6-3; abundance: .; j_gene: TRBJ2-7; CDR3aa: CASRKVYEQYF; CDR3nt: TGTGCCAGCCGAAAAGTCTACGAGCAGTACTTC
d_gene: .; v_gene: TRBV7-8; abundance: .; j_gene: TRBJ1-2; CDR3aa: CASSSASRGYTF; CDR3nt: TGTGCCAGCAGCTCAGCGAGTCGAGGCTACACCTTC
d_gene: TRBD1; v_gene: TRBV7-2; abundance: .; j_gene: TRBJ2-3; CDR3aa: CASSRDRNTDTQYF; CDR3nt: TGTGCCAGCAGCCGGGACAGAAACACAGATACGCAGTATTTT
d_gene: TRBD1; v_gene: TRBV3-1; abundance: .; j_gene: TRBJ2-7; CDR3aa: CASSQPGQGASYEQYF; CDR3nt: TGTGCCAGCAGCCAGCCGGGACAGGGGGCCTCCTACGAGCAGTACTTC
d_gene: TRBD1; v_gene: TRBV25-1; abundance: .; j_gene: TRBJ2-7; CDR3aa: CASSIPGTGNSEQYF; CDR3nt: TGTGCCAGCAGCATTCCCGGGACAGGGAATAGCGAGCAGTACTTC
d_gene: TRBD2; v_gene: TRBV20-1; abundance: few; j_gene: TRBJ2-7; CDR3aa: CSAEGSSGEGYEQYF; CDR3nt: TGCAGTGCTGAGGGTTCTAGCGGCGAAGGGTACGAGCAGTACTTC
d_gene: TRBD1; v_gene: TRBV7-9; abundance: .; j_gene: TRBJ2-7; CDR3aa: CASSLVYSETGREQYF; CDR3nt: TGTGCCAGCAGCTTAGTATACAGTGAGACAGGGCGCGAGCAGTACTTC
d_gene: .; v_gene: TRBV5-1; abundance: .; j_gene: TRBJ2-7; CDR3aa: CASSLGGPLKNEQYF; CDR3nt: TGCGCCAGCAGCTTGGGGGGCCCATTGAAGAACGAGCAGTACTTC
d_gene: .; v_gene: TRBV5-1; abundance: .; j_gene: TRBJ2-3; CDR3aa: CASFQGTTTDTQYF; CDR3nt: TGCGCCAGTTTCCAGGGGACGACCACAGATACGCAGTATTTT
d_gene: .; v_gene: TRBV7-2; abundance: .; j_gene: TRBJ2-6; CDR3aa: CASSLVSYGGANVLTF; CDR3nt: TGTGCCAGCAGCTTAGTCTCTTACGGTGGGGCCAACGTCCTGACTTTC
d_gene: .; v_gene: TRBV28; abundance: .; j_gene: TRBJ2-7; CDR3aa: CASTGGASEQYF; CDR3nt: TGTGCCAGCACCGGTGGAGCGTCTGAGCAGTACTTC
d_gene: TRBD1; v_gene: TRBV20-1; abundance: .; j_gene: TRBJ1-2; CDR3aa: CSASGTGERGYTF; CDR3nt: TGCAGTGCTAGCGGGACAGGGGAACGAGGCTACACCTTC
d_gene: .; v_gene: TRBV7-2; abundance: .; j_gene: TRBJ2-1; CDR3aa: CASSLDVAQQFF; CDR3nt: TGTGCCAGCAGCTTAGATGTAGCCCAGCAGTTCTTC
d_gene: TRBD1; v_gene: TRBV15; abundance: few; j_gene: TRBJ1-2; CDR3aa: CATSSTGQGIYGYTF; CDR3nt: TGTGCCACCAGCAGTACCGGACAGGGGATCTATGGCTACACCTTC
d_gene: TRBD2; v_gene: TRBV15; abundance: few; j_gene: TRBJ2-1; CDR3aa: CATNPDWTSNEQFF; CDR3nt: TGTGCCACCAATCCGGATTGGACTAGCAATGAGCAGTTCTTC
d_gene: TRBD1; v_gene: TRBV12-3/TRBV12-4; abundance: few; j_gene: TRBJ1-1; CDR3aa: CASSPTGVAFF; CDR3nt: TGTGCCAGCAGTCCAACAGGGGTAGCTTTCTTT
d_gene: TRBD2; v_gene: TRBV5-1; abundance: .; j_gene: TRBJ2-7; CDR3aa: CASSLVLADTYEQYF; CDR3nt: TGCGCCAGCAGCTTGGTGCTAGCGGACACCTACGAGCAGTACTTC
d_gene: .; v_gene: TRBV10-3; abundance: few; j_gene: TRBJ1-1; CDR3aa: CAISESLMGSPEAFF; CDR3nt: TGTGCCATCAGTGAGTCCTTAATGGGTTCCCCTGAAGCTTTCTTT
d_gene: .; v_gene: TRBV29-1; abundance: .; j_gene: TRBJ2-3; CDR3aa: CSVGSTTDTQYF; CDR3nt: TGCAGCGTGGGATCCACGACCGATACGCAGTATTTT
d_gene: .; v_gene: TRBV20-1; abundance: few; j_gene: TRBJ2-6; CDR3aa: CSARPPSGTSGIGANVLTF; CDR3nt: TGCAGTGCTAGACCCCCCTCCGGGACGTCCGGCATTGGGGCCAACGTCCTGACTTTC
d_gene: .; v_gene: TRBV7-3; abundance: many; j_gene: TRBJ2-5; CDR3aa: CASSWRDSETQYF; CDR3nt: TGTGCCAGCAGCTGGAGGGACTCCGAGACCCAGTACTTC
d_gene: .; v_gene: TRBV6-1; abundance: .; j_gene: TRBJ2-7; CDR3aa: CASKMWKSSYEQYF; CDR3nt: TGTGCCAGCAAGATGTGGAAAAGCTCCTACGAGCAGTACTTC
d_gene: .; v_gene: TRBV5-4; abundance: .; j_gene: TRBJ2-7; CDR3aa: CASNRRDNSYEQYF; CDR3nt: TGTGCCAGCAACCGAAGGGACAACTCCTACGAGCAGTACTTC
d_gene: TRBD2; v_gene: TRBV14; abundance: few; j_gene: TRBJ2-1; CDR3aa: CASSQLPSGLSSYNEQFF; CDR3nt: TGTGCCAGCAGCCAATTGCCTAGCGGTCTTAGCTCCTACAATGAGCAGTTCTTC
d_gene: TRBD1; v_gene: TRBV20-1; abundance: .; j_gene: TRBJ1-1; CDR3aa: CSARSLGGWGTEAFF; CDR3nt: TGCAGTGCTAGATCTTTAGGGGGCTGGGGCACTGAAGCTTTCTTT
d_gene: .; v_gene: TRBV4-2; abundance: few; j_gene: TRBJ2-3; CDR3aa: CASSQDREATDTQYF; CDR3nt: TGTGCCAGCAGCCAAGATCGGGAAGCTACAGATACGCAGTATTTT
d_gene: .; v_gene: TRBV4-2; abundance: .; j_gene: TRBJ2-1; CDR3aa: CASSRNSGGLAYNEQFF; CDR3nt: TGTGCCAGCAGCCGGAATTCCGGGGGTCTAGCGTACAATGAGCAGTTCTTC
d_gene: .; v_gene: TRBV28; abundance: .; j_gene: TRBJ2-3; CDR3aa: CASSSLPVPDTQYF; CDR3nt: TGTGCCAGCAGTTCTCTCCCCGTCCCAGATACGCAGTATTTT
d_gene: TRBD1; v_gene: TRBV6-1; abundance: .; j_gene: TRBJ1-6; CDR3aa: CASELGQGSSPLHF; CDR3nt: TGTGCCAGCGAACTTGGACAGGGGAGTTCACCCCTCCACTTT
d_gene: .; v_gene: TRBV6-5; abundance: many; j_gene: TRBJ1-6; CDR3aa: CASSYSLGSYNSPLHF; CDR3nt: TGTGCCAGCAGTTACTCGCTCGGGTCCTATAATTCACCCCTCCACTTT
d_gene: TRBD1; v_gene: TRBV11-2; abundance: .; j_gene: TRBJ2-7; CDR3aa: CASSLVLGQGAYEQYF; CDR3nt: TGTGCCAGCAGCTTAGTTCTGGGACAGGGGGCCTACGAGCAGTACTTC